This TCR beta chain was profiled in a study of cytotoxic CD8 clonotypes in ibrutinib-treated CLL. The overall study: Patient counts were ten to eleven relapsed/refractory, under 16 treatment-naive and around 18 IGHV unmutated.

Sequenced by immunoSEQ multiplex PCR; TCRdb stores in-frame clones only, minus some. The profile shows some 98,000 clones, 60% to 80% of them singletons. The V gene's germline CDR1 is LNHDA and CDR2 SQIVND (reference sequence). J gave up 5 bases and V 5 bases, and 4 bases lay outside the gene matches. This CDR3 spans 14 amino acids. Here the sequenced sample was PBMCs, taken after 12 months of ibrutinib treatment. The receptor's source is a human donor with chronic lymphocytic leukemia. The rearrangement uses TRBV19 and TRBJ1-2; 11 bases are shared with TRBD1. The CDR3 spells CASSPGTGGYGYTF. The CDR3 nucleotides are TGTGCCAGTAGTCCCGGGACAGGGGGATATGGCTACACCTTC.